The clone carrying this T cell receptor (beta chain) was seen more than once but under ten times. The sample belongs to a study of shared clonotypes between healthy human individuals. Germline V gene lookup returns CDR1 MNHEY and CDR2 SVGAGI. Trimming removed 5 bases from V and 8 bases from J; junction bases left unmatched: 4. This CDR3 spans 12 amino acids. Authors' analysis steps: ImmunoSEQ output lacked quality scores and full-length reads, limiting matched filtering. The table came from immunoSEQ multiplex PCR; TCRdb's copy has only in-frame clones and leaves some out. That table supplies the V and J calls and clone size; D and trimming were determined from the DNA. The sample yields about 2.5 million clones, roughly 92% seen once.

The sequenced sample consisted of naive CD4+ T cells from PBMCs. As to subset: CD45RA+ positively selected. The rearrangement uses TRBV6-5 and TRBJ1-1, with 8 bases matching TRBD1. The source of this sequence is a man younger than 30 in good health. Some clones in this sample may be carry-over from other donors' samples. This chain's CDR3 is CASSGRDREAFF. Written as DNA, the CDR3 is TGTGCCAGCAGTGGACGGGACAGGGAAGCTTTCTTT.